Shown below are 15 T cell receptor beta chains from a single sample sequenced in a study of breast tumors, draining lymph nodes, adjacent tissues. TCRdb re-called the multiplex PCR reads through MiXCR, storing one row per CDR3 protein. This table holds approximately 88,000 distinct CDR3 sequences, around 28% found once. Samples came from axillary lymph nodes draining the breast cancer. The sequenced material came from axillary lymph node tissue. All receptors come from a female donor with breast cancer. Some clones in this sample may be carry-over from other donors' samples.

A remark on this clonotype: It is likely a read error, because the conserved phenylalanine at the end of the CDR3 is missing. The V and J genes are TRBV7-3 and TRBJ2-7, with D possibly matching TRBD2 (7 bases). CDR1 and CDR2 from the germline V gene are SGHTA and FQGTGA. The germline V and J ends were trimmed by 5 bases and 5 bases, with 16 bases remaining between them. This CDR3 region has 14 residues. This chain's CDR3 is CASSILRGGNEQYL. DNA for the CDR3: TGTGCCAGCAGCATCCTGAGGGGGGGGAACGAGCAGTACCTT.

This clonotype was counted at least ten times. V gene TRBV6-5 combines with J gene TRBJ2-7; TRBD1 or TRBD2 may be the D gene (5 bases each). CDR3 size: 13 residues. The V gene's germline CDR1 is MNHEY and CDR2 SVGAGI. V was cut by 2 bases and J by 4 bases, with 9 bases left in between. The CDR3 DNA reads as TGTGCCAGCAGTTACCGGGGCTCGTACGAGCAGTACTTC. Translated, it gives CASSYRGSYEQYF.

Concerning this clonotype: A read error may explain this, as a much larger clone is one base away. The chain recombines TRBV7-9 with TRBJ2-4; either TRBD1 or TRBD2 may supply D (5 bases each). V lost 2 bases to trimming and J lost 9 bases, with 17 bases between them. CDR1 is SEHNR and CDR2 is FQNEAQ in the germline V gene (reference sequence). The CDR3 has 15 amino acids. Written as DNA, the CDR3 is TGTGCCAGCAGCTTATTAGAGGGGACCGAGGGCATTCAGTACTTC. Translating it yields CASSLLEGTEGIQYF.

As regards this clonotype: No conserved phenylalanine or tryptophan ends this CDR3, so it is likely a read error. The chain couples TRBV7-9 to TRBJ1-1; no clear D gene. Looked up from germline, CDR1 is SEHNR and CDR2 is FQNEAQ (reference sequence). The CDR3 is 12 residues long. The V end lost 5 bases, the J end lost 4 bases, and 8 bases lay between the germline ends. In nucleotides, the CDR3 is TGTGCCAGCAGCCTGAGCCTCACTGAAGCTTTCCTT. Its translation is CASSLSLTEAFL.

This clonotype was picked up many times. This sequence joins TRBV6-4 and TRBJ1-5; weak D call: TRBD1 (5 bases). Per germline, CDR1 MRHNA and CDR2 SNTAGT. The CDR3 covers 14 residues. Trimming removed 6 bases from V and 2 bases from J, with 11 bases in between. CDR3: CASRLGRGNQPQHF. Here the CDR3 DNA reads TGTGCCAGCAGGTTGGGACGGGGCAATCAGCCCCAGCATTTT.

This clonotype was counted ten times or more. The chain recombines TRBV20-1 with TRBJ2-1; 11 bases are a match to TRBD2. The germline V gene encodes CDR1 DFQATT and CDR2 SNEGSKA (reference sequence). The CDR3 is 14 amino acids. V was pared by 6 bases and J by 4 bases, with 5 bases of the junction left unmatched. DNA for the CDR3: TGCAGTGCGCCGGGGACTAGCGGTTACAATGAGCAGTTCTTC. Protein: CSAPGTSGYNEQFF.

The table lists this clonotype with many counts. The chain has TRBV20-1 and TRBJ1-2; 7 bases are a match to TRBD1. Germline lookup yields CDR1 DFQATT and CDR2 SNEGSKA (reference sequence). The CDR3 has 13 amino acids. The junction had 7 bases not matched to a gene; V was cut back by 5 bases and J by 4 bases. In nucleotides, the CDR3 is TGCAGTGCTTCCGACAGGGCTGGCTATGGCTACACCTTC. This translates into CSASDRAGYGYTF.

This clonotype has ten or more counts. V gene TRBV6-6 combines with J gene TRBJ2-2; TRBD1 aligns across 10 bases. V lost 2 bases, J lost 0 bases, and 15 bases stayed unmatched. The CDR3 runs 21 residues. CDR1 is MNHNY, CDR2 SVGAGI, per germline (reference sequence). As DNA, the CDR3 is TGTGCCAGCAGTTACCGCGGGACAGGGGTATTAATTTACGCGAACACCGGGGAGCTGTTTTTT. This sequence encodes CASSYRGTGVLIYANTGELFF.

This clonotype was counted ten times or more. The rearrangement joins TRBV7-9 to TRBJ2-2; no clear D. This CDR3 has 11 residues. Germline CDR1 SEHNR, CDR2 FQNEAQ (reference sequence). The V gene lost 4 bases and the J gene lost 6 bases, with 3 bases spanning the gap. CDR3 residues: CASSWSGELFF. The CDR3 DNA sequence: TGTGCCAGCAGCTGGTCCGGGGAGCTGTTTTTT.

This clonotype was recorded many times. This sequence joins TRBV29-1 and TRBJ1-1, with TRBD1 identical over 8 bases. This CDR3 has 14 residues. J was trimmed by 3 bases and V by 6 bases; bases with no gene match: 9. Germline V gene sequence: CDR1 SQVTM, CDR2 ANQGSEA. The CDR3 reads CSVKDRDIYTEAFF. The CDR3 DNA reads TGCAGCGTCAAGGACAGGGACATTTACACTGAAGCTTTCTTT.

The genes are TRBV18 and TRBJ2-1; 8 bases are shared with TRBD1. V trimming: 7 bases; J trimming: 4 bases; junction bases outside the gene matches: 9. The CDR3 contains 15 residues. Germline CDR1 is KGHSH and CDR2 is LQKENI. CDR3 residues: CASLGSGQAYNEQFF. CDR3 coding DNA: TGTGCCAGCTTGGGATCGGGACAGGCGTACAATGAGCAGTTCTTC.

The gene calls are TRBV6-2 or TRBV6-3 and TRBJ2-5; no definite D call. CDR1 is MNHEY and CDR2 is SVGEGT in the germline V gene. This CDR3 has 13 residues. V lost 5 bases and J 5 bases, leaving 12 bases between the germline ends. The CDR3 is CASSRTDRETQYF. The CDR3, as DNA: TGTGCCAGCAGTCGGACGGACCGGGAGACCCAGTACTTC.

The chain links TRBV7-9 to TRBJ2-1; no reliable D call. Germline V gene sequence: CDR1 SEHNR, CDR2 FQNEAQ (reference sequence). The ends were cut back, 7 bases at V and 0 bases at J, with 10 bases in the middle. This CDR3 has 14 amino acids. As DNA, the CDR3 is TGTGCCAGCAACGACGGATCCTCCTACAATGAGCAGTTCTTC. It encodes CASNDGSSYNEQFF.

This clonotype was found once. This rearrangement joins TRBV12-3 or TRBV12-4 to TRBJ1-1; TRBD1 agrees at 7 bases. V lost 3 bases to trimming and J lost 5 bases; unmatched junction nucleotides: 3. This CDR3 is 13 amino acids long. In DNA, the CDR3 is TGTGCCAGCAGTTTTTTACAGGGGACTGAAGCTTTCTTT. Translation: CASSFLQGTEAFF.

This clonotype came up many times. The chain links TRBV9 to TRBJ2-1, with D perhaps matching TRBD2 (5 bases). V was pared by 0 bases and J by 0 bases, with 7 bases between. Germline assignment: CDR1 SGDLS and CDR2 YYNGEE. There are 15 residues in the CDR3. The DNA of the CDR3 is TGTGCCAGCAGCGTAGCTGCGGGCTCCTACAATGAGCAGTTCTTC. It encodes CASSVAAGSYNEQFF. The full variable domain, completed using reference TRBV9 and TRBJ2-1, is DSGVTQTPKHLITATGQRVTLRCSPRSGDLSVYWYQQSLDQGLQFLIQYYNGEERAKGNILERFSAQQFPDLHSELNLSSLELGDSALYFCASSVAAGSYNEQFFGPGTRLTVL.